This entry lists 25 T cell receptor beta chains sequenced from one sample in a study of cytomegalovirus exposure and HLA in healthy donors. Both 60 Vbeta primers and 13 Jbeta primers went into the PCR. TCRdb's table, derived via immunoSEQ multiplex PCR, lists solely in-frame clones and lacks some. Of roughly 150,000 clones in the sample, roughly 80% were seen once. Sequencing was performed on PBMCs. The receptors derive from a man in his fifties or sixties in good health and CMV-seropositive.

The chain carries TRBV19 and TRBJ2-7; TRBD1 aligns across 9 bases. This CDR3 has 16 amino acids. With V trimmed by 6 bases and J by 3 bases, 12 bases remained unmatched. Germline CDR1 is LNHDA and CDR2 is SQIVND (reference sequence). In nucleotides, the CDR3 is TGTGCCAGTAGCCGAAATACCGGGACAGGGAACTACGAGCAGTACTTC. Amino acids: CASSRNTGTGNYEQYF. Drawing the rest from reference TRBV19 and TRBJ2-7, the complete variable domain is DGGITQSPKYLFRKEGQNVTLSCEQNLNHDAMYWYRQDPGQGLRLIYYSQIVNDFQKGDIAEGYSVSREKKESFPLTVTSAQKNPTAFYLCASSRNTGTGNYEQYFGPGTRLTVT.

The chain employs TRBV30 and TRBJ2-5, with D possibly matching TRBD1 (5 bases). This CDR3 spans 13 amino acids. Germline V gene data show CDR1 as GTSNPN and CDR2 as SVGIG (reference sequence). Between the trimmed V and J ends, which lost 0 bases and 7 bases, there was a span of 12 bases. CDR3 DNA: TGTGCCTGGAGTGTAAGGGGATCGGGGACCCAGTACTTC. This encodes CAWSVRGSGTQYF. The full variable domain, its missing parts supplied by reference TRBV30 and TRBJ2-5, is SQTIHQWPATLVQPVGSPLSLECTVEGTSNPNLYWYRQAAGRGLQLLFYSVGIGQISSEVPQNLSASRPQDRQFILSSKKLLLSDSGFYLCAWSVRGSGTQYFGPGTRLLVL.

This chain joins TRBV19 and TRBJ1-6; 8 nucleotides align to TRBD1. CDR3 length: 15 residues. The J segment lost 6 bases and the V segment lost 3 bases, leaving 4 bases of the junction unmatched. Per the germline V gene, CDR1 is LNHDA and CDR2 is SQIVND (reference sequence). The CDR3 protein is CASSIGQGVNSPLHF. As DNA, the CDR3 is TGTGCCAGTAGTATCGGACAGGGCGTTAATTCACCCCTCCACTTT.

The genes are TRBV7-8 and TRBJ2-4; D may be TRBD2 (6 bases). The germline CDR1 and CDR2 sequences are SGHVS and FQNEAQ. Trimming removed 4 bases at V and 5 bases at J, with 15 bases between. The CDR3 totals 15 residues. CDR3: CASSSTREEENIQYF. CDR3 in DNA: TGTGCCAGCAGCTCGACAAGGGAGGAGGAAAACATTCAGTACTTC.

This clone occurred a few times. CDR3 DNA: TGTGCCAGCAGTATAACCAGGGACAGGGCAGATACGCAGTATTTT. This encodes CASSITRDRADTQYF. V is TRBV6-5 and J is TRBJ2-3; 9 bases fit TRBD1. The CDR3 has 15 amino acids. Germline V gene data show CDR1 as MNHEY and CDR2 as SVGAGI. V gave up 5 bases and J gave up 4 bases; unmatched junction bases: 7.

This chain uses TRBV6-6 with TRBJ1-5; 7 bases map to TRBD1. V lost 5 bases and J lost 6; bases outside the gene matches: 7. Per germline, CDR1 MNHNY and CDR2 SVGAGI (reference sequence). The CDR3 runs 14 residues. In DNA, the CDR3 is TGTGCCAGCAGTAATTCAGGGGGTCTTCAGCCCCAGCATTTT. Translated: CASSNSGGLQPQHF.

The chain recombines TRBV27 with TRBJ1-1; 9 bases agree with TRBD1. The germline V gene encodes CDR1 MNHEY and CDR2 SMNVEV (reference sequence). The CDR3 totals 15 residues. V was clipped by 0 bases and J by 8 bases; unmatched bases: 7. As DNA, the CDR3 is TGTGCCAGCAGTTTATCCACCACAGGGACAGGGGAAGCTTTCTTT. Amino acids: CASSLSTTGTGEAFF.

This clone appeared a single time. The CDR3 loop is CASGKDRGPRSPLHF. The DNA for the CDR3 is TGTGCCAGCGGAAAAGACAGGGGCCCTCGGTCACCCCTCCACTTT. The gene calls are TRBV5-4 and TRBJ1-6, with TRBD1 identical over 8 bases. V gave up 7 bases and J gave up 10 bases; unmatched junction bases: 13. Germline CDR1 is SGHNT and CDR2 is YYREEE (reference sequence). The CDR3 loop spans 15 amino acids.

This sequence joins TRBV7-9 and TRBJ1-2; no clear D. This CDR3 contains 12 residues. CDR1 and CDR2 (germline): SEHNR, FQNEAQ (reference sequence). Deletions cut 3 bases from V and 5 bases from J, with 7 bases between. The CDR3 is CASSFRTYGYTF. The CDR3 nucleotides read TGTGCCAGCAGCTTTCGCACTTATGGCTACACCTTC.

The rearrangement uses TRBV4-3 and TRBJ1-1, with 11 bases lining up with TRBD1. The CDR3 runs 19 residues. CDR1 and CDR2 from the germline V gene are LGHNA and YSLEER. V trimming: 1 base; J trimming: 0 bases; junction bases outside the gene matches: 10. CDR3 loop: CASSQVSDRGLLLNTEAFF. DNA for the CDR3: TGCGCCAGCAGCCAAGTCTCGGACAGGGGGCTTTTATTGAACACTGAAGCTTTCTTT.

The V call is TRBV4-2, the J call TRBJ1-1, with TRBD1 matching over 8 bases. This CDR3 is built from 14 residues. The germline V gene encodes CDR1 LGHNA and CDR2 YNFKEQ. The J segment lost 4 bases and the V segment lost 2 bases, leaving 3 bases of the junction unmatched. The CDR3 DNA reads TGTGCCAGCAGCCAAAATACAGGGGGCACTGAAGCTTTCTTT. Translation: CASSQNTGGTEAFF.

This chain joins TRBV5-1 and TRBJ2-1, with D possibly being TRBD1 (5 bases). Per germline, CDR1 SGHRS and CDR2 YFSETQ. The length of the CDR3 is 16 residues. V lost 0 bases to trimming and J lost 0 bases, with 10 bases between them. The CDR3 DNA follows: TGCGCCAGCAGCTTGGCCAGTGGGGCCTCCTACAATGAGCAGTTCTTC. The encoded protein is CASSLASGASYNEQFF.

V is TRBV7-2 and J is TRBJ1-2, with 9 positions matching TRBD1. CDR3 length: 14 amino acids. The trim removed 5 bases at V and 7 bases at J, leaving 8 bases unmatched. From germline, CDR1 is SGHTA and CDR2 FQGNSA. CDR3 in DNA: TGTGCCAGCAGCCTCATTGGGACAGGGCCTGGCTACACCTTC. It translates to CASSLIGTGPGYTF.

The J gene is TRBJ1-1, the V gene TRBV5-1; D is perhaps TRBD1 (5 bases). The V gene's germline CDR1 is SGHRS and CDR2 YFSETQ. CDR3 length: 16 amino acids. The ends were cut back, 5 bases at V and 0 bases at J, with 17 bases in the middle. DNA for the CDR3: TGCGCCAGCAGGCTGGAGGGGAGTGTCATGAACACTGAAGCTTTCTTT. It yields the protein CASRLEGSVMNTEAFF.

In its sample, this clone was seen a few times. The chain employs TRBV19 and TRBJ1-5, with 8 bases matching TRBD1. This CDR3 comprises 16 residues. CDR1 and CDR2 (germline): LNHDA, SQIVND (reference sequence). The V and J ends lost 6 bases and 1 base, in that order; junction bases with no gene match: 8. This CDR3 is CASRDRDERSNQPQHF. DNA for the CDR3: TGTGCCAGTAGGGACAGGGACGAGAGAAGCAATCAGCCCCAGCATTTT.

On this clone itself: In the same sample, other DNA sequences code for this CDR3. The rearrangement uses TRBV7-2 and TRBJ2-5, with D perhaps TRBD2 (7 bases). This CDR3 is 15 amino acids long. Trimming cost V 1 base and J 2 bases, with 11 bases left between them. Per the germline V gene, CDR1 is SGHTA and CDR2 is FQGNSA. The CDR3 protein is CASSLGGGGQETQYF. The CDR3 coding sequence is TGTGCCAGCAGCTTAGGAGGGGGGGGGCAAGAGACCCAGTACTTC.

This clone was detected only a few times. The rearrangement links TRBV5-4 to TRBJ1-5, with D perhaps matching TRBD1 (6 bases). Germline CDR1 SGHNT, CDR2 YYREEE (reference sequence). The CDR3 consists of 15 residues. V was trimmed by 6 bases and J by 6 bases, leaving 19 bases between them. CDR3 loop: CASTLNIGGVQPQHF. CDR3 bases: TGTGCCAGCACCTTAAATATAGGGGGAGTTCAGCCCCAGCATTTT.

This clone has more than one count but fewer than ten. This chain links TRBV7-9 with TRBJ2-7; 9 nucleotides line up with TRBD1. The CDR3 spans 14 residues. Germline V gives CDR1 SEHNR, CDR2 FQNEAQ (reference sequence). J was trimmed by 5 bases and V by 4 bases; bases with no gene match: 6. The DNA for the CDR3 is TGTGCCAGCAGCTCGGGACAGGGATACGACGAGCAGTACTTC. Translation: CASSSGQGYDEQYF.

The rearrangement joins TRBV7-2 to TRBJ2-7; D is perhaps TRBD2 (6 bases). CDR1 and CDR2 from the germline V gene are SGHTA and FQGNSA. CDR3 size: 11 residues. V was shortened by 7 bases and J by 7 bases, with 11 bases between the two germline ends. CDR3 sequence: CASTWRGEQYF. CDR3 in DNA: TGTGCCAGCACCTGGAGGGGAGAGCAGTACTTC.

The CDR3 region has the DNA TGTGCCAGCAGCTCCCCGGGTATAATCTATGGCTACACCTTC. As protein: CASSSPGIIYGYTF. The rearrangement joins TRBV5-4 to TRBJ1-2; D remains unclear. CDR3 size: 14 residues. V lost 3 bases to trimming and J lost 4 bases, with 13 bases between them. Germline-derived CDR1 and CDR2 are SGHNT and YYREEE (reference sequence). The full variable domain, completed using reference TRBV5-4 and TRBJ1-2, is ETGVTQSPTHLIKTRGQQVTLRCSSQSGHNTVSWYQQALGQGPQFIFQYYREEENGRGNFPPRFSGLQFPNYSSELNVNALELDDSALYLCASSSPGIIYGYTFGSGTRLTVV.

V gene TRBV9 combines with J gene TRBJ1-1; unclear D gene. The CDR3 has 14 residues. Germline lookup yields CDR1 SGDLS and CDR2 YYNGEE. Trimming took off 0 bases at V and 3 bases at J, with 9 bases between the two ends. CDR3 nucleotides: TGTGCCAGCAGCGTAGCTACCCGGGACACTGAAGCTTTCTTT. Encoded protein: CASSVATRDTEAFF.

The chain combines TRBV19 with TRBJ2-7, with a possible D match to TRBD1 (6 bases). Trimming pared 8 bases from V and 0 bases from J, leaving 20 bases between. The CDR3 is 16 amino acids. Germline V gene sequence: CDR1 LNHDA, CDR2 SQIVND (reference sequence). CDR3 sequence reads: CASGKSATGSSYEQYF. CDR3 bases: TGTGCCAGTGGTAAATCGGCGACAGGTAGCTCCTACGAGCAGTACTTC. Supplemented by reference TRBV19 and TRBJ2-7, the full variable domain reads DGGITQSPKYLFRKEGQNVTLSCEQNLNHDAMYWYRQDPGQGLRLIYYSQIVNDFQKGDIAEGYSVSREKKESFPLTVTSAQKNPTAFYLCASGKSATGSSYEQYFGPGTRLTVT.

V gene TRBV5-1 combines with J gene TRBJ2-3, with TRBD2 identical over 8 bases. This CDR3 has 15 amino acids. The V segment lost 2 bases and the J segment 8 bases; nucleotides outside the gene matches: 10. Germline CDR1 reads SGHRS; CDR2 reads YFSETQ. CDR3 region: CASSLAGVQGGTQYF. The DNA for the CDR3 is TGCGCCAGCAGCTTAGCGGGGGTACAAGGGGGTACGCAGTATTTT.

The rearrangement links TRBV27 to TRBJ2-3; 10 bases align to TRBD2. The CDR3 sequence is 18 residues long. Per the germline V gene, CDR1 is MNHEY and CDR2 is SMNVEV (reference sequence). Unmatched junction bases numbered 21, after V lost 5 bases and J lost 10 bases. The CDR3 region is CASSPSPAVAGGNQPQYF. CDR3 DNA: TGTGCCAGCAGTCCCTCCCCAGCCGTAGCGGGGGGTAACCAACCGCAGTATTTT.

The chain couples TRBV11-1 to TRBJ2-5; 9 nucleotides match TRBD1. V gave up 5 bases and J gave up 5 bases; unmatched junction bases: 6. In germline, CDR1 is SGHAT, CDR2 FQDESV (reference sequence). The CDR3 runs 14 residues. The CDR3 here is CASSKQGAGETQYF. DNA of the CDR3: TGTGCCAGCAGCAAACAGGGGGCCGGGGAGACCCAGTACTTC.